Listed below are T cell receptor beta chains from one sample, sequenced in a study of blood T cell repertoires in COVID-19. Only in-frame clones appear in the TCRdb table, and some are missing; sequencing was by immunoSEQ multiplex PCR. The table shows 300,000 to 450,000 clones, with 85% occurring only once. What was sequenced was peripheral blood. These receptors all stem from a woman aged 18-30 years with acute or convalescent COVID-19. Both conserved end residues are trimmed from each CDR3.

CDR3 protein: ASKGSGGYNEQF
J gene: TRBJ2-1
V gene: TRBV9

CDR3 protein: ASSLAGLENNEQF
J gene: TRBJ2-1
V gene: TRBV6-2/TRBV6-3

CDR3 protein: ASSPGTGDTEAF
J gene: TRBJ1-1
V gene: TRBV28

CDR3 protein: ASSLGDRVSSGNTIY
J gene: TRBJ1-3
V gene: TRBV5-1

CDR3 protein: ASSLGGAKNIQY
J gene: TRBJ2-4
V gene: TRBV5-1

CDR3 protein: ASSEARVSPLH
J gene: TRBJ1-6
V gene: TRBV6-1

CDR3 protein: ASSRGVSTDTQY
J gene: TRBJ2-3
V gene: TRBV19

CDR3 protein: ASSELGQGADNEQF
J gene: TRBJ2-1
V gene: TRBV6-1

CDR3 protein: ASSYEQGYWTEAF
J gene: TRBJ1-1
V gene: TRBV7-8

CDR3 protein: APKKWGRYGYT
J gene: TRBJ1-2
V gene: TRBV9

CDR3 protein: ASKLTGPTGEQF
J gene: TRBJ2-1
V gene: TRBV19

CDR3 protein: AWNRDILMNTEAF
J gene: TRBJ1-1
V gene: TRBV30

CDR3 protein: ASSIRRASGELF
J gene: TRBJ2-2
V gene: TRBV19

CDR3 protein: ASSQDPQSTSNQPQH
J gene: TRBJ1-5
V gene: TRBV3-1/TRBV3-2

CDR3 protein: ASSLEGWDSTEAF
J gene: TRBJ1-1
V gene: TRBV11-2

CDR3 protein: ASSRNNLERGGNTIY
J gene: TRBJ1-3
V gene: TRBV3-1/TRBV3-2

CDR3 protein: ASSSTGLADGEQF
J gene: TRBJ2-1
V gene: TRBV7-3

CDR3 protein: ASTLGSDNQPQH
J gene: TRBJ1-5
V gene: TRBV2

CDR3 protein: ASSFGQGQGQPQH
J gene: TRBJ1-5
V gene: TRBV7-9

CDR3 protein: ASSHSIGQGPEAF
J gene: TRBJ1-1
V gene: TRBV4-1

CDR3 protein: ASSSWGQGSTGELF
J gene: TRBJ2-2
V gene: TRBV11-3

CDR3 protein: ATSDSGTGRSEQF
J gene: TRBJ2-1
V gene: TRBV24-1

CDR3 protein: ASTTGTGVNEQY
J gene: TRBJ2-7
V gene: TRBV5-1

CDR3 protein: ASSAGGSADTQY
J gene: TRBJ2-3
V gene: TRBV7-3

CDR3 protein: ASSVAIGLDEETQY
J gene: TRBJ2-5
V gene: TRBV9

CDR3 protein: ASNRGGLVEPLH
J gene: TRBJ1-6
V gene: TRBV27

CDR3 protein: ASSTASGSIYEQY
J gene: TRBJ2-7
V gene: TRBV19

CDR3 protein: ATGQGSNQPQH
J gene: TRBJ1-5
V gene: TRBV27

CDR3 protein: ATVKKGAGAYGYT
J gene: TRBJ1-2
V gene: TRBV24-1

CDR3 protein: ASSLLAGDVYEQY
J gene: TRBJ2-7
V gene: TRBV7-2

CDR3 protein: ASSASGTANYGYT
J gene: TRBJ1-2
V gene: TRBV11-2

CDR3 protein: ASILQGAPGETQY
J gene: TRBJ2-5
V gene: TRBV3-1/TRBV3-2

CDR3 protein: ASSQEDTGNTIY
J gene: TRBJ1-3
V gene: TRBV3-1/TRBV3-2

CDR3 protein: ASSLQGTVLYGYT
J gene: TRBJ1-2
V gene: TRBV28

CDR3 protein: ASSPRTGSNTGELF
J gene: TRBJ2-2
V gene: TRBV9

CDR3 protein: ASSMYQETQY
J gene: TRBJ2-5
V gene: TRBV12-3/TRBV12-4

CDR3 protein: ASSLLAGGPNTQY
J gene: TRBJ2-3
V gene: TRBV27

CDR3 protein: ASSRLRNPSGRVGDTQY
J gene: TRBJ2-3
V gene: TRBV28

CDR3 protein: ASSPAYGTTTDTQY
J gene: TRBJ2-3
V gene: TRBV3-1/TRBV3-2

CDR3 protein: ASSLEVAGHYNEQF
J gene: TRBJ2-1
V gene: TRBV11-2

CDR3 protein: ASSLGPQKSSYNEQF
J gene: TRBJ2-1
V gene: TRBV13

CDR3 protein: ASRPARGAKGEKLF
J gene: TRBJ1-4
V gene: TRBV11-2

CDR3 protein: ASSPPTGSYGYT
J gene: TRBJ1-2
V gene: TRBV5-4

CDR3 protein: AWSVQGRSYNSPLH
J gene: TRBJ1-6
V gene: TRBV30

CDR3 protein: ASSPPEHTDTQY
J gene: TRBJ2-3
V gene: TRBV7-2

CDR3 protein: ASSARLGGGPNYGYT
J gene: TRBJ1-2
V gene: TRBV9

CDR3 protein: ASSSKGQGAFYGYT
J gene: TRBJ1-2
V gene: TRBV7-9

CDR3 protein: ASSFTVNYGYT
J gene: TRBJ1-2
V gene: TRBV12-3/TRBV12-4

CDR3 protein: ASSVDPTRDSPLH
J gene: TRBJ1-6
V gene: TRBV9

CDR3 protein: ASSPQGTRDQPQH
J gene: TRBJ1-5
V gene: TRBV18

CDR3 protein: ASRQGSANYGYT
J gene: TRBJ1-2
V gene: TRBV6-5

CDR3 protein: ASSRAGTGDEKLF
J gene: TRBJ1-4
V gene: TRBV18

CDR3 protein: ASSDLGGPGETQY
J gene: TRBJ2-5
V gene: TRBV6-2/TRBV6-3

CDR3 protein: ASSSRGAEQF
J gene: TRBJ2-1
V gene: TRBV6-5

CDR3 protein: ASSIDNYQPQH
J gene: TRBJ1-5
V gene: TRBV19

CDR3 protein: ASSLAGGQGFGTEAF
J gene: TRBJ1-1
V gene: TRBV5-1

CDR3 protein: ASYRGRTEAF
J gene: TRBJ1-1
V gene: TRBV19

CDR3 protein: ASRLTGKQPQH
J gene: TRBJ1-5
V gene: TRBV6-5